One T cell receptor (beta chain) is described in this entry. Its antigen is unknown. Whole blood without T cell sorting served as the source of isolated total RNA. These data are taken from a study of monozygotic twins with inflammatory bowel disease. Findings and limits, study-wide: With others, IBD patients shared fewer clonotypes than healthy twins did, especially with disease activity. No one strong IBD-associated signal or clonotype was supported. Telling different T cell subtypes apart from each other was not possible.

CDR1 DFQATT and CDR2 SNEGSKA come from the germline V gene (reference sequence). There are 12 residues in the CDR3. TCRdb re-called the 5' RACE reads and gives one entry per CDR3 protein, without DNA. The sample has 300,000 to 400,000 distinct CDR3 sequences; the top ten hold 2.6%. The receptor was derived from a human donor with ulcerative colitis or Crohn's disease, or a healthy co-twin of an affected twin (not recorded which). The sample comprised blood. The chain carries TRBV20-1 and TRBJ1-1; TCRdb's assignment of TRBD1 cannot be checked, as there is no DNA. The CDR3 protein is CSAATGWTEAFF.